Presented here are 10 T cell receptor beta chains from one specimen sequenced in a study of T cell responses to AZD1222 COVID-19 vaccine (dated by TCRdb to about 2021). Taken with the paper, the label for time point translates to: about 28 days (+/-7) after the second vaccine dose. Libraries came from the immunoSEQ multiplex PCR assay. The clones in this table, taken by TCRdb from immuneACCESS, are in-frame only. Not every clone is retained; where verified, under half of the shortfall comes from an unresolved V gene, and the cause of the rest is unknown. The sample data list about 160,000 clones, and 90% to 95% of these were observed just once. Under 6% of the sample comes from the top ten. The sequencing used peripheral blood, collected 28 days after the second AZD1222 dose. These receptors all stem from an adult who received the AZD1222 COVID-19 vaccine.

CDR3 sequence reads: CSASPGTAGANVLTF. Written as DNA, the CDR3 is TGCAGTGCTAGTCCGGGGACAGCTGGGGCCAACGTCCTGACTTTC. This sequence joins TRBV20-1 and TRBJ2-6; 7 positions match TRBD1. The CDR3 extends over 15 amino acids. Per the germline V gene, CDR1 is DFQATT and CDR2 is SNEGSKA (reference sequence). V trimming: 3 bases; J trimming: 2 bases; junction bases outside the gene matches: 4.

The V gene is TRBV5-1, the J gene TRBJ1-1, with a tentative D call TRBD1 (5 bases). This CDR3 region has 15 residues. The ends were cut back, 3 bases at V and 0 bases at J, with 12 bases in the middle. CDR1 is SGHRS and CDR2 is YFSETQ in the germline V gene. CDR3 sequence (DNA): TGCGCCAGCAGCTCAATGGGGGTGATGAACACTGAAGCTTTCTTT. This codes for CASSSMGVMNTEAFF.

The chain joins TRBV18 to TRBJ2-1; D is unclear. Germline V gene data show CDR1 as KGHSH and CDR2 as LQKENI. CDR3 length equals 11 residues. Trimming took off 3 bases at V and 5 bases at J, with 2 bases between the two ends. Written as DNA, the CDR3 is TGTGCCAGCTCACCCCACAATGAGCAGTTCTTC. It translates to CASSPHNEQFF.

The V and J genes are TRBV4-3 and TRBJ1-4, with TRBD1 as a possible D gene (6 bases). Germline values: CDR1 LGHNA, CDR2 YSLEER. The CDR3 runs 18 residues. V lost 1 base to trimming and J lost 5 bases, with 20 bases between them. The DNA for the CDR3 is TGCGCCAGCAGCCAAGGGTTGTTAGGGGGGAGTGTGAATGAAAAACTGTTTTTT. This codes for CASSQGLLGGSVNEKLFF.

The chain uses TRBV30 and TRBJ1-5, with 7 bases that match TRBD1. In germline, CDR1 is GTSNPN, CDR2 SVGIG (reference sequence). V lost 1 base, J lost 7 bases, and 4 bases stayed unmatched. This CDR3 is built from 13 residues. The CDR3 loop is CAWSGQGQQPQHF. The CDR3 DNA is TGTGCCTGGAGTGGACAGGGACAACAGCCCCAGCATTTT.

The V call is TRBV19, the J call TRBJ2-3, with 9 bases lining up with TRBD2. Losses at the gene ends were 5 bases for V and 4 bases for J; bases not matched to a gene: 19. The CDR3 is made up of 19 amino acids. CDR1 and CDR2 from the germline V gene are LNHDA and SQIVND (reference sequence). The CDR3 protein is CASSFRRLASGRLSDTQYF. The CDR3 nucleotides read TGTGCCAGTAGTTTTCGGAGACTAGCCAGCGGGAGGCTCTCAGATACGCAGTATTTT.

The genes are TRBV3-1 (or the pseudogene TRBV3-2) and TRBJ1-2; D gene unclear. This CDR3 comprises 11 residues. Germline V gene lookup returns CDR1 LGHDT and CDR2 YNNKEL (reference sequence). Trimming stripped 1 base from V and 10 bases from J, with 7 bases between. The CDR3, as DNA: TGTGCCAGCAGCCAAGTAGATGTCTACACCTTC. Translating it yields CASSQVDVYTF.

The J gene is TRBJ1-2, the V gene TRBV15; possibly TRBD1 for D (5 bases). Trimming stripped 1 base from V and 4 bases from J, with 16 bases between. CDR1 LNHNV and CDR2 YYDKDF come from the germline V gene (reference sequence). This CDR3 spans 16 amino acids. The CDR3 DNA reads TGTGCCACCAGCAGAGGTGACAGCGCTGCGCCCTATGGCTACACCTTC. Amino acids: CATSRGDSAAPYGYTF.

The chain employs TRBV7-2 and TRBJ1-3; 7 bases map to TRBD1. CDR3 size: 16 residues. The germline V gene has CDR1 SGHTA and CDR2 FQGNSA. Trimming at V came to 0 bases and at J to 3 bases, leaving 5 bases not matched to a gene. DNA for the CDR3: TGTGCCAGCAGCTTAGCCGGGACAGTTCTTGGAAACACCATATATTTT. Its protein is CASSLAGTVLGNTIYF.

This chain links TRBV3-1 (or the pseudogene TRBV3-2) with TRBJ2-2, with TRBD2 matching over 10 bases. The trim removed 5 bases at V and 1 base at J, leaving 13 bases unmatched. The germline gives CDR1 LGHDT, CDR2 YNNKEL (reference sequence). The CDR3 is made up of 19 amino acids. CDR3 coding DNA: TGTGCCAGCAGCAGCCAGGGCAAAGCGGGAGGGGGGAACACCGGGGAGCTGTTTTTT. It translates to CASSSQGKAGGGNTGELFF.